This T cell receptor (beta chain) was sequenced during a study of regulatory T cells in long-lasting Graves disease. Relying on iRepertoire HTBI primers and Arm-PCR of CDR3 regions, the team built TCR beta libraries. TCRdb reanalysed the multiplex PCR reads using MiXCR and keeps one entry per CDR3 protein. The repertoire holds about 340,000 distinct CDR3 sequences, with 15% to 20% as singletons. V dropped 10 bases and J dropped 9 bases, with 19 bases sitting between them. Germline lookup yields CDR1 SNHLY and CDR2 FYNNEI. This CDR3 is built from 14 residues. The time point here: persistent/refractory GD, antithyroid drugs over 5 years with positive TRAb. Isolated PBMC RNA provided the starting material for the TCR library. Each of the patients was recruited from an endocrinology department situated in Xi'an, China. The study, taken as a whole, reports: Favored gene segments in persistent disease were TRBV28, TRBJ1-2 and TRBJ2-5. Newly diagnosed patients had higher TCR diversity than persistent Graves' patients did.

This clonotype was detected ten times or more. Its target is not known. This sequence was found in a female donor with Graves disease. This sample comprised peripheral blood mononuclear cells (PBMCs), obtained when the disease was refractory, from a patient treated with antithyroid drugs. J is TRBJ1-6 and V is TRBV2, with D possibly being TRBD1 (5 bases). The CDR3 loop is CATSRETVSSPLHF. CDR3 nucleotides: TGTGCCACCTCCCGGGAGACAGTTTCTTCACCCCTCCACTTT.